This TCR beta chain emerged from a study of T cells in tumors after PD-1 blockade. As for the study in general: Prior checkpoint blockade, systemic immunosuppressant use, or anti-cancer therapy within 4 weeks excluded patients. A subset received ongoing vismodegib 150 mg daily alongside anti-PD-1 therapy.

Treatment was either pembrolizumab 200 mg every 3 weeks or cemiplimab 350 mg every 2 weeks. Squamous cell carcinoma tissue after treatment was collected an average of 31 days into therapy. Only in-frame clones appear in the TCRdb table, and some are missing; sequencing was by immunoSEQ multiplex PCR. The table includes about 14,000 clones, roughly two thirds detected once. Germline V gene sequence: CDR1 SGHRS, CDR2 YFSETQ. Between the trimmed V and J ends, which lost 3 bases and 8 bases, there was a span of 18 bases. The CDR3 is made up of 15 amino acids. The chain uses TRBV5-1 and TRBJ2-1; possibly TRBD2 for D (5 bases). Sequencing used tumor tissue, obtained after anti-PD-1 treatment. The receptor comes from a human donor with cutaneous squamous cell carcinoma. CDR3 sequence reads: CASSSIQERGHEQFF. In DNA, the CDR3 is TGCGCCAGCAGCTCGATCCAGGAACGAGGGCATGAGCAGTTCTTC. The entire variable domain, with the rest obtained from reference TRBV5-1 and TRBJ2-1, is as follows: KAGVTQTPRYLIKTRGQQVTLSCSPISGHRSVSWYQQTPGQGLQFLFEYFSETQRNKGNFPGRFSGRQFSNSRSEMNVSTLELGDSALYLCASSSIQERGHEQFFGPGTRLTVL.